The TCR beta chain under discussion was sequenced for a study of OX40 agonist ivuxolimab in advanced cancers. Study-wide context: Two patients with cutaneous melanoma and one with hepatocellular carcinoma, three in total, showed partial responses.

As regards this clone: The antigen is not known.

The table came from immunoSEQ multiplex PCR; TCRdb's copy has only in-frame clones and leaves some out. The data show around 65,000 clones, about nine tenths seen once. The CDR3 is made up of 15 amino acids. V lost 3 bases, J lost 5 bases, and 7 bases stayed unmatched. From germline, CDR1 is SGHRS and CDR2 YFSETQ. Whole-study findings and limits: Compared with others, partial responders at 0.1-3.0 mg/kg displayed clonal expansion among the lowest. Average numbers of expanded clones were greater in CD8+ T cells than in CD4+.

The chain carries TRBV5-1 and TRBJ2-2, with 7 bases aligning to TRBD1. This TCR was sampled from an adult with an advanced solid tumor such as melanoma, head and neck, liver or kidney cancer. The sequencing here drew on CD4+ or CD8+ T cells sorted from blood, taken in a trial of the OX40 agonist ivuxolimab. CDR3 sequence reads: CASSSTGDGTGELFF. The CDR3 coding sequence is TGCGCCAGCAGCTCCACAGGGGACGGGACCGGGGAGCTGTTTTTT.